This TCR beta chain was profiled in a study of blood T cell repertoires in COVID-19. For the study at large: Cohort 3 recovery required two negative PCRs, clearance, or symptom resolution. Some COVID-19 samples were acute and others convalescent; all came from the United States, Italy and Spain. T cells, B-cell-depleted T cells, or PBMCs supplied cDNA or gDNA.

Cohorts were determined from participant-reported clinical history. Clones were sequenced by immunoSEQ multiplex PCR, and TCRdb holds only the in-frame ones, with some missing. The table shows a few hundred thousand clones, with approximately 90% occurring only once. CDR1 and CDR2 from the germline V gene are MNHEY and SMNVEV (reference sequence). J lost 4 bases, V lost 6 bases, and 10 bases had no gene match. This CDR3 has 15 amino acids. Sequenced: PBMCs or T cells enriched from blood (not recorded which). V is TRBV27 and J is TRBJ2-3, with TRBD1 matching over 7 bases. The sequence derives from a woman aged 60-70 years in a cohort exposed to, infected with or recovered from COVID-19 (not recorded which). CDR3 amino acids: CASRFTGARADTQYF. In DNA form, the CDR3 reads TGTGCCAGCAGGTTTACAGGGGCCCGGGCAGATACGCAGTATTTT.